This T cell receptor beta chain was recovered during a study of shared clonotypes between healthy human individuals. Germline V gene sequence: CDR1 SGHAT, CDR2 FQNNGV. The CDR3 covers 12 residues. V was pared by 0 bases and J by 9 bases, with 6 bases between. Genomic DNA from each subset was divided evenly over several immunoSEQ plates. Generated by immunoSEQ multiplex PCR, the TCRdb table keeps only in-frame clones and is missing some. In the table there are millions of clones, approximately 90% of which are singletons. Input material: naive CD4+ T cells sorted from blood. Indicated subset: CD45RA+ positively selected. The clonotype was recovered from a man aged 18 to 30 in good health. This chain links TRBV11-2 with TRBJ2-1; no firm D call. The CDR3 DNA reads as TGTGCCAGCAGCTTAGACGGTACTGAGCAGTTCTTC. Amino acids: CASSLDGTEQFF. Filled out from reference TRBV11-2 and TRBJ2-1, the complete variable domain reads EAGVAQSPRYKIIEKRQSVAFWCNPISGHATLYWYQQILGQGPKLLIQFQNNGVVDDSQLPKDRFSAERLKGVDSTLKIQPAKLEDSAVYLCASSLDGTEQFFGPGTRLTVL.